A selection of T cell receptor beta chains follows, all from one sample in a study of OX40 agonist ivuxolimab in advanced cancers. Sequenced by immunoSEQ multiplex PCR; TCRdb stores in-frame clones only, minus some. Here the sample spans approximately 70,000 clones, around nine tenths being singletons. The input for sequencing was CD4+ or CD8+ T cells sorted from blood, taken in a trial of the OX40 agonist ivuxolimab. These receptors were obtained from an adult with an advanced solid tumor such as melanoma, head and neck, liver or kidney cancer. Each CDR3 is given with its conserved first and last residue. The order of the fields is clone size, V gene, D gene, J gene, CDR3 DNA, CDR3 protein. The D gene is left open where the match is weak. Some rows have no size entry. The others give once, few or many, or a class for an expanded clone.

clone_size: -; v_call: TRBV10-2; d_call: -; j_call: TRBJ1-5; cdr3_nt: TGCGCCAGCAGTGAGTCGGGGGCCCGGGGTTATAGCAATCAGCCCCAGCATTTT; cdr3_aa: CASSESGARGYSNQPQHF
clone_size: -; v_call: TRBV19; d_call: -; j_call: TRBJ1-5; cdr3_nt: TGTGCCAGTAGTATGCTCCCCAGAAGCAACAATCAGCCCCAGCATTTT; cdr3_aa: CASSMLPRSNNQPQHF
clone_size: -; v_call: TRBV27; d_call: -; j_call: TRBJ2-3; cdr3_nt: TGTGCCAGCGGGGGGCGCGCAGATACGCAGTATTTT; cdr3_aa: CASGGRADTQYF
clone_size: -; v_call: TRBV2; d_call: -; j_call: TRBJ1-1; cdr3_nt: TGTGCCAGCATAGGCCCTGGACAGAGCACTGAAGCTTTCTTT; cdr3_aa: CASIGPGQSTEAFF
clone_size: -; v_call: TRBV6-5; d_call: TRBD1; j_call: TRBJ2-5; cdr3_nt: TGTGCCAGCAGGCCAGGGGGACAGGGTCAGACCCAGTACTTC; cdr3_aa: CASRPGGQGQTQYF
clone_size: -; v_call: TRBV29-1; d_call: -; j_call: TRBJ1-2; cdr3_nt: TGCAGCGTTGGAAGGGCTAACTATGGCTACACCTTC; cdr3_aa: CSVGRANYGYTF
clone_size: -; v_call: TRBV19; d_call: -; j_call: TRBJ1-5; cdr3_nt: TGTGCCAGTAGTACACAGGTCAATCAGCCCCAGCATTTT; cdr3_aa: CASSTQVNQPQHF
clone_size: -; v_call: TRBV9; d_call: TRBD1; j_call: TRBJ1-2; cdr3_nt: TGTGCCAGCAGCGCGGGACAGGCTAACTATGGCTACACCTTC; cdr3_aa: CASSAGQANYGYTF
clone_size: few; v_call: TRBV5-1; d_call: -; j_call: TRBJ2-7; cdr3_nt: TGCGCCAGCAGCGGCCAACGCGGCTTCTCCTACGAGCAGTACTTC; cdr3_aa: CASSGQRGFSYEQYF
clone_size: -; v_call: TRBV5-4; d_call: TRBD2; j_call: TRBJ2-5; cdr3_nt: TGTGCCAGCAGCAGGGGACTAGAGGGGGAGACCCAGTACTTC; cdr3_aa: CASSRGLEGETQYF
clone_size: -; v_call: TRBV5-5; d_call: -; j_call: TRBJ1-3; cdr3_nt: TGTGCCAGCACCTTGGGGCCGAGCTCTGGAAACACCATATATTTT; cdr3_aa: CASTLGPSSGNTIYF
clone_size: -; v_call: TRBV5-1; d_call: -; j_call: TRBJ2-2; cdr3_nt: TGCGCCAGCAGACAGGGGAACACCGGGGAGCTGTTTTTT; cdr3_aa: CASRQGNTGELFF
clone_size: -; v_call: TRBV15; d_call: -; j_call: TRBJ2-5; cdr3_nt: TGTGCCACCAGCAGAGATGTGGGACTCCAAGAGACCCAGTACTTC; cdr3_aa: CATSRDVGLQETQYF
clone_size: -; v_call: TRBV21-1; d_call: -; j_call: TRBJ1-5; cdr3_nt: TGTGCCAGCAGCCCTCGACCGGGCCATAATCAGCCCCAGCATTTT; cdr3_aa: CASSPRPGHNQPQHF
clone_size: -; v_call: TRBV30; d_call: -; j_call: TRBJ1-2; cdr3_nt: TGTGCCTGGAGGCAACATCCTACTAACTATGGCTACACCTTC; cdr3_aa: CAWRQHPTNYGYTF
clone_size: -; v_call: TRBV30; d_call: TRBD1; j_call: TRBJ2-3; cdr3_nt: TGTGCCTGGAGATCGACAGGGGCGGCCACAGATACGCAGTATTTT; cdr3_aa: CAWRSTGAATDTQYF
clone_size: once; v_call: TRBV2; d_call: -; j_call: TRBJ1-3; cdr3_nt: TGTGCCAGCGGGGCTGGAAACACCATATATTTT; cdr3_aa: CASGAGNTIYF
clone_size: -; v_call: TRBV30; d_call: -; j_call: TRBJ2-2; cdr3_nt: TGTGCCTGGAGTGTAGGTCCTCTTCCACCCGGGGAGCTGTTTTTT; cdr3_aa: CAWSVGPLPPGELFF
clone_size: -; v_call: TRBV4-1; d_call: -; j_call: TRBJ2-5; cdr3_nt: TGCGCCAGCAGCCCGGGATGGAATTCCGGGATCCAAGAGACCCAGTACTTC; cdr3_aa: CASSPGWNSGIQETQYF
clone_size: -; v_call: TRBV9; d_call: TRBD2; j_call: TRBJ2-5; cdr3_nt: TGTGCCAGCAGCGACTTCACCAGCGGGACGGTAGAGACCCAGTACTTC; cdr3_aa: CASSDFTSGTVETQYF
clone_size: -; v_call: TRBV19; d_call: -; j_call: TRBJ1-5; cdr3_nt: TGTGCCAGTAATTCGGGACGCAGGAATCAGCCCCAGCATTTT; cdr3_aa: CASNSGRRNQPQHF
clone_size: -; v_call: TRBV25-1; d_call: -; j_call: TRBJ2-1; cdr3_nt: TGTGCCAGCAACAAAGGGACCCTATACAATGAGCAGTTCTTC; cdr3_aa: CASNKGTLYNEQFF
clone_size: -; v_call: TRBV19; d_call: TRBD1; j_call: TRBJ1-2; cdr3_nt: TGTGCCAGTAGTATGACAGGGGGCTATGGCTACACCTTC; cdr3_aa: CASSMTGGYGYTF